Sequencing of this T cell receptor (beta chain) was carried out in a study of blood T cell repertoires in COVID-19. The CDR3 totals 13 residues. Germline loops: CDR1 MNHEY, CDR2 SVGAGI. The V end lost 2 bases, the J end lost 5 bases, and 9 bases lay between the germline ends. In the original processing: Nucleated cell counts were estimated from reference gene primer amplification. Assay used: immunoSEQ multiplex PCR; TCRdb lists only in-frame clones, some missing. V, J and clone size derive from that table, while D and trimming were established from the DNA sequence. The table has roughly 440,000 clones, more than 70% seen once; the top ten hold approximately 12%.

Source material: peripheral blood. The clonotype comes from a woman aged 45-59 years with COVID-19, enrolled during active disease. The chain carries TRBV6-5 and TRBJ1-1; D gene unclear. CDR3 sequence reads: CASSYVWATEAFF. The DNA for the CDR3 is TGTGCCAGCAGTTACGTATGGGCGACTGAAGCTTTCTTT.